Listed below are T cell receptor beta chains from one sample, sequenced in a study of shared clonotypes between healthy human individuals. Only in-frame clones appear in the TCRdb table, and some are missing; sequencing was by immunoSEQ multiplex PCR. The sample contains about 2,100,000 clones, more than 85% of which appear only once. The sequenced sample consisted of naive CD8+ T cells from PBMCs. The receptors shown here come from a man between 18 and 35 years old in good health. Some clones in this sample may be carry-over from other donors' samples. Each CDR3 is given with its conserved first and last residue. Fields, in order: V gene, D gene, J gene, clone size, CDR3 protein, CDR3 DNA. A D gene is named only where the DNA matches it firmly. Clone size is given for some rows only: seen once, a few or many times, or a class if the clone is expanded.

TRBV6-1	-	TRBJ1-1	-	CASSAPPSLLF	TGTGCCAGCAGTGCCCCCCCTTCGCTCCTCTTT
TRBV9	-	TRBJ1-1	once	CASSADTRPEAFF	TGTGCCAGCAGCGCCGATACAAGACCTGAAGCTTTCTTT
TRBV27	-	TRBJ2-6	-	CASSLGGGSGANVLTF	TGTGCCAGCAGTTTGGGTGGAGGGTCTGGGGCCAACGTCCTGACTTTC
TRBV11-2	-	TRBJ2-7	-	CASSLGATYEQYF	TGTGCCAGCAGCTTAGGGGCCACCTACGAGCAGTACTTC
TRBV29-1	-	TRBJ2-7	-	CSVEWRDPNSGYEQYF	TGCAGCGTTGAGTGGCGGGACCCTAATTCAGGCTACGAGCAGTACTTC
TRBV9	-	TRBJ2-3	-	CASSPMLGGRVEQYF	TGTGCCAGCAGCCCCATGCTGGGGGGAAGGGTCGAGCAGTATTTT
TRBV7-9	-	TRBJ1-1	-	CASSPRFVGAGDTEAFF	TGTGCCAGCAGCCCCCGTTTTGTAGGGGCTGGGGACACTGAAGCTTTCTTT
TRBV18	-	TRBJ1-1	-	CASSPNPDWEAFF	TGTGCCAGCTCCCCAAACCCAGACTGGGAAGCTTTCTTT
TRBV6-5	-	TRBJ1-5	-	CASSYSLGGGQPQHF	TGTGCCAGCAGTTACTCGTTGGGGGGCGGTCAGCCCCAGCATTTT
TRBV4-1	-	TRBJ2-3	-	CASSLLTQGEVTDTQYF	TGCGCCAGCAGCCTCCTCACGCAGGGAGAAGTGACAGATACGCAGTATTTT
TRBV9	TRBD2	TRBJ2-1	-	CASSGVPPLAGKVQFF	TGTGCCAGCAGCGGAGTACCGCCCTTAGCGGGAAAAGTGCAGTTCTTC
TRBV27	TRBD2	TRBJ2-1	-	CAAGPGLVVNEQFF	TGTGCCGCGGGCCCGGGACTAGTGGTCAATGAGCAGTTCTTC
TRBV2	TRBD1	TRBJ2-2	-	CASSGQGAAGELFF	TGTGCCAGCAGCGGACAGGGGGCCGCCGGGGAGCTGTTTTTT
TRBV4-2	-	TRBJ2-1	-	CASSQEKERRSYNEQFF	TGTGCCAGCAGCCAAGAAAAAGAGAGGCGGTCCTACAATGAGCAGTTCTTC
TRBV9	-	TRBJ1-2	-	CASSVVEWAGAYTF	TGTGCCAGCAGCGTAGTTGAATGGGCCGGGGCCTACACCTTC
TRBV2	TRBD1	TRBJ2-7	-	CASSETGQGSYEQYF	TGTGCCAGCAGTGAAACGGGACAGGGGTCCTACGAGCAGTACTTC
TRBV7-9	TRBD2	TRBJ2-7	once	CASSLALAGYEQYF	TGTGCCAGCAGCTTAGCGCTAGCGGGCTACGAGCAGTACTTC
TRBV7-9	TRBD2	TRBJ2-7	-	CASSLVGGASGFTYEQYF	TGTGCCAGCAGCTTAGTTGGGGGGGCTAGCGGGTTTACCTACGAGCAGTACTTC
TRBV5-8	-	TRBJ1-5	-	CASSDNAGNNQPQHF	TGTGCCAGCAGCGACAATGCAGGGAACAATCAGCCCCAGCATTTT
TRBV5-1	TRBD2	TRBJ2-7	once	CASSLVRGDEQYF	TGCGCCAGCAGCTTAGTCCGGGGGGACGAGCAGTACTTC
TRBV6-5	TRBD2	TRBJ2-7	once	CASSYSEASGSYEQYF	TGTGCCAGCAGTTACTCGGAGGCTAGCGGCTCCTACGAGCAGTACTTC
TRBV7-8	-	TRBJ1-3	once	CASSLPRDDSGNTIYF	TGTGCCAGCAGCCTCCCTCGGGATGACTCTGGAAACACCATATATTTT
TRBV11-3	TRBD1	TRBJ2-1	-	CASSAGQGNAQFF	TGTGCCAGCAGCGCGGGACAGGGGAATGCGCAGTTCTTC
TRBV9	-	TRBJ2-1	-	CASNPGDYNEQFF	TGTGCCAGCAACCCGGGCGACTACAATGAGCAGTTCTTC
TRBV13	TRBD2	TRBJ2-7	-	CASSTGGASGTLEQYF	TGTGCCAGCAGCACCGGGGGGGCTAGCGGGACTCTCGAGCAGTACTTC
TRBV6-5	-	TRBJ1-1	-	CASSFRTNTEAFF	TGTGCCAGCAGTTTTCGGACGAACACTGAAGCTTTCTTT
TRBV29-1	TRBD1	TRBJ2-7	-	CSAAGTGSSYEQYF	TGCAGCGCCGCCGGGACAGGGAGCTCCTACGAGCAGTACTTC
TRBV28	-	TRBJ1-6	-	CASSPRSASPLHF	TGTGCCAGCAGCCCTCGGAGTGCTTCACCCCTCCACTTT
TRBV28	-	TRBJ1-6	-	CASSFDSPLHF	TGTGCCAGCAGTTTTGATTCACCCCTCCACTTT
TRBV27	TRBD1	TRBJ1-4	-	CASSPLQGANEKLFF	TGTGCCAGCAGTCCGCTCCAGGGGGCTAATGAAAAACTGTTTTTT
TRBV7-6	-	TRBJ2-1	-	CASSWTKFGNEQFF	TGTGCCAGCAGCTGGACTAAGTTTGGGAATGAGCAGTTCTTC
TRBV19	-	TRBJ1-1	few	CASSTRTVNTEAFF	TGTGCCAGTAGTACCCGGACGGTGAACACTGAAGCTTTCTTT
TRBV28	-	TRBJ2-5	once	CASSIASKETQYF	TGTGCCAGCAGTATCGCTAGCAAAGAGACCCAGTACTTC
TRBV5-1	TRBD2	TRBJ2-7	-	CASSLRIREESYEQYF	TGCGCCAGCAGCTTGAGGATCCGGGAGGAAAGTTACGAGCAGTACTTC
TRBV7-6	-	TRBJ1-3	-	CASSLSSRLAGNTIYF	TGTGCCAGCAGCTTAAGTTCTCGGCTCGCTGGAAACACCATATATTTT
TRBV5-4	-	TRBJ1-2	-	CASSTSRGDPYGYTF	TGTGCCAGCAGCACCTCGAGGGGCGACCCCTATGGCTACACCTTC
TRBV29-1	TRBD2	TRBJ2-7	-	CSAAGGRAGWYEQYF	TGCAGCGCCGCCGGCGGGAGGGCCGGGTGGTACGAGCAGTACTTC
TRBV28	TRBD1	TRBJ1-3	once	CASTPTGAGNTIYF	TGTGCCAGCACCCCAACAGGGGCTGGAAACACCATATATTTT
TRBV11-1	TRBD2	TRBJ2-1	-	CASTRLAGEPWDEQFF	TGTGCCAGCACCCGACTAGCGGGAGAGCCTTGGGATGAGCAGTTCTTC
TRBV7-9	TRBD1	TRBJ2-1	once	CASSFPTGGVWDEQFF	TGTGCCAGCAGCTTCCCGACAGGGGGCGTATGGGATGAGCAGTTCTTC
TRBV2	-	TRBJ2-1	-	CASSEDRERNEQFF	TGTGCCAGCAGTGAAGATAGGGAGCGCAATGAGCAGTTCTTC
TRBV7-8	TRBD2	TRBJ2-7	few	CASSFSGTRVYEQYF	TGTGCCAGCAGCTTCTCCGGGACTAGAGTGTACGAGCAGTACTTC
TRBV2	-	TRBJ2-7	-	CASSEFRGTYEQYF	TGTGCCAGCAGTGAGTTTAGGGGGACCTACGAACAGTACTTC
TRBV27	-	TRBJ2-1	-	CASSGGLDEQFF	TGTGCCAGCAGTGGAGGTTTGGATGAGCAGTTCTTC
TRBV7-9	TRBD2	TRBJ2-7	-	CASSPLSLAGGPLSYEQYF	TGTGCCAGCAGCCCCCTCTCACTAGCGGGAGGCCCTCTGTCCTACGAGCAGTACTTC
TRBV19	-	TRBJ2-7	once	CASSITGNYEQYF	TGTGCCAGTAGTATAACTGGGAACTACGAGCAGTACTTC